This paragraph reports one T cell receptor (beta chain). As yet, its antigen is unknown. The J segment lost 3 bases and the V segment lost 6 bases, leaving 19 bases of the junction unmatched. CDR3 size: 18 residues. Germline CDR1 is MNHEY and CDR2 is SVGEGT. Amplification of TCR beta CDR3 regions was performed using RNA transcripts as template. HTBI primers were used for first-round RT-PCR of the TCR CDR3. One entry per CDR3 protein, called by TCRdb with MiXCR from the multiplex PCR reads. The sample includes hundreds of thousands of distinct CDR3 sequences, around a fifth seen only once; the top ten take under 55%. The data stem from a study of T cells in Graves' hyperthyroidism and ophthalmopathy. The study, taken as a whole, reports: Before onset, ophthalmopathy was predicted by the model a median approximately 6.7 months earlier. The authors' 13 V-J model separated ophthalmopathy from stable hyperthyroidism.

Clinical Activity Scores of at least 3, NOSPECS grades of at least 4 and durations under 3 months characterized ophthalmopathy patients. Patients were excluded for uncontrolled infection, other autoimmune disease, pregnancy or lactation. V is TRBV6-2 or TRBV6-3 and J is TRBJ2-7, with 8 bases aligning to TRBD1. The sequence derives from a woman in her 70s with Graves' ophthalmopathy. Sequencing used blood. This chain's CDR3 is CASSPTLFGQGRNYEQYF. In nucleotides, the CDR3 is TGTGCCAGCAGCCCAACCCTCTTTGGACAGGGCCGGAACTACGAGCAGTACTTC.